This T cell receptor (beta chain) comes out of a study of T-cell memory formation after mild COVID-19. Unmatched junction bases numbered 7, after V lost 2 bases and J lost 5 bases. Per the germline V gene, CDR1 is SGHRS and CDR2 is YFSETQ. The CDR3 spans 15 residues. In this sample, this clonotype turned up many times. Constant-segment-primed 5'RACE gave TCR alpha and TCR beta cDNA libraries with sample barcodes and UMIs. Via MiXCR, TCRdb re-called the 5' RACE reads, giving one row per CDR3 protein. The data hold over 350,000 distinct CDR3 sequences, with about 24% observed a single time. The rearrangement links TRBV5-1 to TRBJ2-5; TRBD2 matches at 9 bases. The receptor comes from an adult woman who had mild COVID-19 (a few samples of this study predate the infection). Cell type and time point are not known. Material for sequencing was PBMCs or a T cell subset sorted from them (not recorded which). The CDR3: CASSFRRGGRETQYF. For the CDR3, the DNA is TGCGCCAGCAGCTTCCGGCGGGGGGGCCGGGAGACCCAGTACTTC.